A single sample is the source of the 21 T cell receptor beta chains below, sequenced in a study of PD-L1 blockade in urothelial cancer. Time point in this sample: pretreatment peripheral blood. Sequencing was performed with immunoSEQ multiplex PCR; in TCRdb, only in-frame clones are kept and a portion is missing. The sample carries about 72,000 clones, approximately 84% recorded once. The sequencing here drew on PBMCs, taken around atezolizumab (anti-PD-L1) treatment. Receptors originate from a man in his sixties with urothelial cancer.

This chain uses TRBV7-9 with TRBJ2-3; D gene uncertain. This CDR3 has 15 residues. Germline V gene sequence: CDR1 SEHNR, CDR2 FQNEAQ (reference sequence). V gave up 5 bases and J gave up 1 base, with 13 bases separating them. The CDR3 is CASSPDMPGTDTQYF. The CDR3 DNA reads TGTGCCAGCAGCCCCGACATGCCTGGCACAGATACGCAGTATTTT.

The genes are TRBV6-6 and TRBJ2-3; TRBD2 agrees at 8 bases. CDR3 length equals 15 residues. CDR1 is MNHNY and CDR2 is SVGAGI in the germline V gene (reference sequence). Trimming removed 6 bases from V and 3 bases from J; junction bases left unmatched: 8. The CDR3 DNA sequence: TGTGCCAGCAGAACCGGGGGGGCCGAGACAGATACGCAGTATTTT. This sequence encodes CASRTGGAETDTQYF.

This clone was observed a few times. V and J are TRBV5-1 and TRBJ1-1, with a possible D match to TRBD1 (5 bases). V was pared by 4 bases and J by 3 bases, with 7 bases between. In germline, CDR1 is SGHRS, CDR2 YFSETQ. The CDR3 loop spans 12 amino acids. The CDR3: CASSGGDTEAFF. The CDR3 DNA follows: TGCGCCAGCAGCGGGGGGGACACTGAAGCTTTCTTT.

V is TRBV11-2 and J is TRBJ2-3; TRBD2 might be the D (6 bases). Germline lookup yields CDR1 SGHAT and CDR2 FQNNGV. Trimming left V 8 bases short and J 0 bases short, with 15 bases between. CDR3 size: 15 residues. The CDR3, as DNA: TGTGCCAGCGGGGGGACTTCGTGGAGCACAGATACGCAGTATTTT. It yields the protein CASGGTSWSTDTQYF.

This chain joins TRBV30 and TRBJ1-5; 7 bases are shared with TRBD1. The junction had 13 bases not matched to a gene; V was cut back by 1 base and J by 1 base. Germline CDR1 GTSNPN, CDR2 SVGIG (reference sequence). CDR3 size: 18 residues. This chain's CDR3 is CAWSGARGAAGSNQPQHF. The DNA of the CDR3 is TGTGCCTGGAGTGGGGCCAGGGGGGCGGCTGGAAGCAATCAGCCCCAGCATTTT.

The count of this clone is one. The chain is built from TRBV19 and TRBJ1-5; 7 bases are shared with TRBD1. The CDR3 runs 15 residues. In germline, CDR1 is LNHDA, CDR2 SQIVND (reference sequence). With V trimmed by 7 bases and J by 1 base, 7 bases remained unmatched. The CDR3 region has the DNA TGTGCCAGTATATTGGACAGGTCGAGCAATCAGCCCCAGCATTTT. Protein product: CASILDRSSNQPQHF.

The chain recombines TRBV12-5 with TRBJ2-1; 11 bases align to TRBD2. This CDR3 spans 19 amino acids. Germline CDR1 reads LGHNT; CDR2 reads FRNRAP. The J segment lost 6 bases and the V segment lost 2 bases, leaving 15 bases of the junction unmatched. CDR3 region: CASGLTLGSSGGAGNEQFF. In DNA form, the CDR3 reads TGTGCTAGTGGTTTGACCCTCGGGAGTAGCGGGGGGGCCGGCAATGAGCAGTTCTTC.

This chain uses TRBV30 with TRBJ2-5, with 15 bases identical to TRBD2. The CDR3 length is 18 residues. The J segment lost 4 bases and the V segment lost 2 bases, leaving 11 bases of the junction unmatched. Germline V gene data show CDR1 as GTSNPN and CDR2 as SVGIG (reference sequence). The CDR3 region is CAWSPGWTSGGAGETQYF. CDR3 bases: TGTGCCTGGAGTCCCGGATGGACTAGCGGGGGGGCGGGAGAGACCCAGTACTTC. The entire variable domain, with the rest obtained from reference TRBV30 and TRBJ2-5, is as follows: SQTIHQWPATLVQPVGSPLSLECTVEGTSNPNLYWYRQAAGRGLQLLFYSVGIGQISSEVPQNLSASRPQDRQFILSSKKLLLSDSGFYLCAWSPGWTSGGAGETQYFGPGTRLLVL.

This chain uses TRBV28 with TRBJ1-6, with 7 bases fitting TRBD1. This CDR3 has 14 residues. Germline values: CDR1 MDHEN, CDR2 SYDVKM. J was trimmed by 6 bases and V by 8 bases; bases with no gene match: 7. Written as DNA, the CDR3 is TGTGCCAGCCGGGTGGGGGACAGTAATTCACCCCTCCACTTT. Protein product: CASRVGDSNSPLHF.

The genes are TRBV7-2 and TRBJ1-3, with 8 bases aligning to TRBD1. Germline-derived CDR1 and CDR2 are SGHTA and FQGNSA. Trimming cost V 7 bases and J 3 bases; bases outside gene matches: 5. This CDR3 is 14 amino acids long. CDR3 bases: TGTGCCAGCACCGACAGGGGTGTTGGAAACACCATATATTTT. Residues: CASTDRGVGNTIYF. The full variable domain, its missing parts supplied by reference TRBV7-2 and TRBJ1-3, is GAGVSQSPSNKVTEKGKDVELRCDPISGHTALYWYRQSLGQGLEFLIYFQGNSAPDKSGLPSDRFSAERTGGSVSTLTIQRTQQEDSAVYLCASTDRGVGNTIYFGEGSWLTVV.

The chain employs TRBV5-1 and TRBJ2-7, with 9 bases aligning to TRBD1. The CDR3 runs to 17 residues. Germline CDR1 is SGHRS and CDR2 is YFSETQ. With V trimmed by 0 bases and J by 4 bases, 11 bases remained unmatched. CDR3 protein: CASSLVRGDRDWYEQYF. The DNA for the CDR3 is TGCGCCAGCAGCTTGGTCCGGGGGGACAGGGATTGGTACGAGCAGTACTTC.

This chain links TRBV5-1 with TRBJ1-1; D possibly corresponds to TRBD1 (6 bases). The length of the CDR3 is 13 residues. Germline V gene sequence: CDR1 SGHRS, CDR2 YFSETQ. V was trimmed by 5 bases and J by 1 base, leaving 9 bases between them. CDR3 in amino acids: CASRVTGNTEAFF. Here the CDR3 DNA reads TGCGCCAGCAGGGTGACAGGGAACACTGAAGCTTTCTTT.

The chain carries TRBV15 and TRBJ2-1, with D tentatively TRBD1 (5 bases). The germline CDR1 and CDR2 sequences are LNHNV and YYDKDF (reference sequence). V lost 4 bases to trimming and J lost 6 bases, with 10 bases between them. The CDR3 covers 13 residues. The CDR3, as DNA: TGTGCCACCAGCACCGACAGCGTCAATGAGCAGTTCTTC. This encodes CATSTDSVNEQFF.

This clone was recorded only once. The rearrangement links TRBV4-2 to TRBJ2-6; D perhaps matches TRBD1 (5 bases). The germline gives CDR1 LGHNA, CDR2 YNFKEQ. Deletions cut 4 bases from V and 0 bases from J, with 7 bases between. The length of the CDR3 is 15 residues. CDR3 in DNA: TGTGCCAGCAGCCCACAGGTCTCTGGGGCCAACGTCCTGACTTTC. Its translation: CASSPQVSGANVLTF.

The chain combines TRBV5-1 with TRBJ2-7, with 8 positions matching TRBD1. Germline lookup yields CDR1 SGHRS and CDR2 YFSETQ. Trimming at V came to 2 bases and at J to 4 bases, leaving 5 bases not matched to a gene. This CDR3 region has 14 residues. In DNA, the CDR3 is TGCGCCAGCAGCTTCGACAGGGGTATATACGAGCAGTACTTC. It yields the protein CASSFDRGIYEQYF.

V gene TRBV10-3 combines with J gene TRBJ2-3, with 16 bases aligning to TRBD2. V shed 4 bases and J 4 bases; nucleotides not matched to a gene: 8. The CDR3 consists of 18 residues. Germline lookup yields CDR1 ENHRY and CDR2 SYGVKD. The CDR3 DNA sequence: TGTGCCATCAGTGGCGGGACTAGCGGGGGGGAAGGAGCAGATACGCAGTATTTT. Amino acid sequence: CAISGGTSGGEGADTQYF.

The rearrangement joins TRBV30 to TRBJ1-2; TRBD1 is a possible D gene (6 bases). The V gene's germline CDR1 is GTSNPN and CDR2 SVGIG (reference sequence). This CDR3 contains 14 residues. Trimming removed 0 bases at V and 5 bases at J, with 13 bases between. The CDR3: CAWSVQGSPYGYTF. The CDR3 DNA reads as TGTGCCTGGAGTGTACAGGGATCCCCTTATGGCTACACCTTC.

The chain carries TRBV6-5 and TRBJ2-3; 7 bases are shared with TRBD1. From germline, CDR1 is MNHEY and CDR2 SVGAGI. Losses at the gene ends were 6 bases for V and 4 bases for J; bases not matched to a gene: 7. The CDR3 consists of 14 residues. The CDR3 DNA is TGTGCCAGCAGGCCACAGGGGCTAGCAGATACGCAGTATTTT. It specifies CASRPQGLADTQYF.

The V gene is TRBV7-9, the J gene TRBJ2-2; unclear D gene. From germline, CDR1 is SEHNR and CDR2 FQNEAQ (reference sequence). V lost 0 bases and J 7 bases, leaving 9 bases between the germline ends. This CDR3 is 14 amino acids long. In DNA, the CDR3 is TGTGCCAGCAGCTTAGCCGGCAGGTTCGGGGAGCTGTTTTTT. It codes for CASSLAGRFGELFF.

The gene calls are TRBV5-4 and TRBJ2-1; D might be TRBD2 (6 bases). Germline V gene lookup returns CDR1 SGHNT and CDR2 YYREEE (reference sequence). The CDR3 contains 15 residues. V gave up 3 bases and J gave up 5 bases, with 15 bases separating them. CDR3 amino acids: CASSSAGTANNEQFF. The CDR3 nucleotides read TGTGCCAGCAGCTCAGCCGGGACTGCCAACAATGAGCAGTTCTTC.

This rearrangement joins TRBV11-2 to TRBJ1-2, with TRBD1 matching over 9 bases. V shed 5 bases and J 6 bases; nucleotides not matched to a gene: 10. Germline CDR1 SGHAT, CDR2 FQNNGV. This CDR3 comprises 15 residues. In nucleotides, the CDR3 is TGTGCCAGCAGCCCTTGGATAGGGACAGGGAATGGCTACACCTTC. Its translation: CASSPWIGTGNGYTF.